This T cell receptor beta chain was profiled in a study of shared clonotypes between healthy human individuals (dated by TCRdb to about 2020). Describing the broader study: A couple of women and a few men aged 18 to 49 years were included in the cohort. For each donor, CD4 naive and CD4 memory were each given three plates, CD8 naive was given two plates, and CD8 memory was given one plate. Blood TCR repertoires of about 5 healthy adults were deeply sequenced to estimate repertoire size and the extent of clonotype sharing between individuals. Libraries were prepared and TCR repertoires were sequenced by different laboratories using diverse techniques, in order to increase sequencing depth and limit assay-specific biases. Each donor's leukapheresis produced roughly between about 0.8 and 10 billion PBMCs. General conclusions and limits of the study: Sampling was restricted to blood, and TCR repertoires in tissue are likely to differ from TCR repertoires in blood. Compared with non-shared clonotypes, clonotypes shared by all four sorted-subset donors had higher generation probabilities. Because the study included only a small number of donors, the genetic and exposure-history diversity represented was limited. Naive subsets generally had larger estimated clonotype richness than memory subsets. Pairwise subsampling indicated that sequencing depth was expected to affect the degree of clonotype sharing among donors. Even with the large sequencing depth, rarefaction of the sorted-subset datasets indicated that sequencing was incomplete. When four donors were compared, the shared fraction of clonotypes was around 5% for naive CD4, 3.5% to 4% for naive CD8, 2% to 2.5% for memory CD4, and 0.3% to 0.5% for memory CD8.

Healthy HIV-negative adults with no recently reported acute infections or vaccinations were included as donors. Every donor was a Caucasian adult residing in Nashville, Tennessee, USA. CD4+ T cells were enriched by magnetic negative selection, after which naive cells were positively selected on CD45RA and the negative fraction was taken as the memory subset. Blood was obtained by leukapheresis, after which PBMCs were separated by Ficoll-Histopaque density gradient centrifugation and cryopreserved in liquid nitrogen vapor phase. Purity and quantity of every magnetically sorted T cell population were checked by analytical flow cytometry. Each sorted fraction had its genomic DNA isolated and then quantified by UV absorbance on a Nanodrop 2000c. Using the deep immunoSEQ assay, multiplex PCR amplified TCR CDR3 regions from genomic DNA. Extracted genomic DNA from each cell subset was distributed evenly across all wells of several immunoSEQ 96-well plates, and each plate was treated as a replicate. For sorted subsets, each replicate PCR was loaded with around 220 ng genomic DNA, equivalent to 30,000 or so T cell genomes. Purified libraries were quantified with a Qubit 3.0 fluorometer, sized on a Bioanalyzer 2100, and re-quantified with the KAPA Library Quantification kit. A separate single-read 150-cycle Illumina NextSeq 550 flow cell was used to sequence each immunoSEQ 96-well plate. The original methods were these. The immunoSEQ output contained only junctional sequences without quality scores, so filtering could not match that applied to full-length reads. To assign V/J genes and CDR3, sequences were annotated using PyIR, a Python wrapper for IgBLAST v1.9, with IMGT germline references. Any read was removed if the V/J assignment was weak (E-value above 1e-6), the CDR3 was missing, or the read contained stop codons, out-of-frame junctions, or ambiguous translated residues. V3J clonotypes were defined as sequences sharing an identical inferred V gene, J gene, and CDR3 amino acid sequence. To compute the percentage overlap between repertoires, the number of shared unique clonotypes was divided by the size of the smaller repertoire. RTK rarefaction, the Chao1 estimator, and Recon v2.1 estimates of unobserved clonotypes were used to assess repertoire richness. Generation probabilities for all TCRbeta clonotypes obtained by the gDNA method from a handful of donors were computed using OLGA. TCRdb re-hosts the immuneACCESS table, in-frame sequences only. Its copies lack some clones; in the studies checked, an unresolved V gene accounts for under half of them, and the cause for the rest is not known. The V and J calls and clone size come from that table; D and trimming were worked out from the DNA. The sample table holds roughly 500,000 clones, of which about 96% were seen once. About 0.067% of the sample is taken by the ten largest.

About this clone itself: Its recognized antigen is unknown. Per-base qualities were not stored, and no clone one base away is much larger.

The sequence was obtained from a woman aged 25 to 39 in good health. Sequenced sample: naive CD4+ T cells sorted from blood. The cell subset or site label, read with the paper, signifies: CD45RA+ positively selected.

Read as DNA, the sequence is TGTGCCAGCAGTTTCACCATGGGAGGTACGCAGTATTTT. Its translation is CASSFTMGGTQYF. The rearrangement combines TRBV27 with TRBJ2-3; TRBD2 might be the D gene, on 6 matching bases. CDR3 length: 13 amino acids, cysteine to phenylalanine. Only the CDR3 part of the read is kept: 39 bases, read in frame from the first base. V lost 3 bases and J lost 8 bases; the stretch between them is 12 bases long. Based on the germline V gene (reference sequence), the CDR1 and CDR2 sequences are MNHEY and SMNVEV.